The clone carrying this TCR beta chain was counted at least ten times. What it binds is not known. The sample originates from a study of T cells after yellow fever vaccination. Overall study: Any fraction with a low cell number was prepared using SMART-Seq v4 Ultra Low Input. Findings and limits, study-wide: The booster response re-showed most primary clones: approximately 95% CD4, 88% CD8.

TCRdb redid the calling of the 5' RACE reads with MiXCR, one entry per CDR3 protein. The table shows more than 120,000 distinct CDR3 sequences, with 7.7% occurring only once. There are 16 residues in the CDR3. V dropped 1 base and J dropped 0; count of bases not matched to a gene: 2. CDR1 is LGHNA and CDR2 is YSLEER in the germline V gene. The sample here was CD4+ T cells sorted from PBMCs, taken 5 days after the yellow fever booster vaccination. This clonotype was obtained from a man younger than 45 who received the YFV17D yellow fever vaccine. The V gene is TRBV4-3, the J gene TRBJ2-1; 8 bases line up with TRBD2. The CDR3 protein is CASSQGGRLSYNEQFF. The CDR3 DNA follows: TGCGCCAGCAGCCAAGGCGGGAGGCTCTCCTACAATGAGCAGTTCTTC.